Shown below are 11 T cell receptor beta chains from a single sample sequenced in a study of PD-1 blockade in classical Hodgkin lymphoma. Every single patient, without exception, relapsed after autologous stem cell transplantation, and brentuximab vedotin exposure varied. The method was immunoSEQ multiplex PCR; TCRdb's version includes in-frame clones alone and lacks a portion of them. This sample yields tens of thousands of clones, of which around 86% are seen a single time; approximately 22% belongs to the top ten. This specimen consisted of peripheral blood mononuclear cells (PBMCs), obtained at baseline. Receptor source: a human donor with classical Hodgkin lymphoma.

The rearrangement links TRBV15 to TRBJ2-7; 7 nucleotides align to TRBD2. V lost 0 bases, J lost 4 bases, and 6 bases stayed unmatched. The CDR3 is made up of 15 amino acids. From germline, CDR1 is LNHNV and CDR2 YYDKDF (reference sequence). CDR3 in amino acids: CATSRDSGLMYEQYF. CDR3 in DNA: TGTGCCACCAGCAGAGATTCGGGACTAATGTACGAGCAGTACTTC.

The chain combines TRBV4-1 with TRBJ1-1; the match to TRBD1 covers 7 bases. V was pared by 0 bases and J by 8 bases, with 6 bases of the junction left unmatched. CDR1 and CDR2 from the germline V gene are MGHRA and YSYEKL. This CDR3 spans 14 amino acids. CDR3 sequence: CASSQDPHRGEAFF. CDR3 nucleotide sequence: TGCGCCAGCAGCCAAGATCCCCACAGGGGAGAAGCTTTCTTT.

This rearrangement joins TRBV14 to TRBJ1-4, with D possibly being TRBD1 (5 bases). This CDR3 spans 18 amino acids. V gave up 1 base and J gave up 0 bases, with 15 bases separating them. Germline V gene sequence: CDR1 SGHDN, CDR2 FVKESK. The CDR3 DNA reads as TGTGCCAGCAGCCAAGTTTTTATCTCAGGGACAACTAATGAAAAACTGTTTTTT. Translation gives CASSQVFISGTTNEKLFF.

V and J are TRBV5-1 and TRBJ2-7; 11 nucleotides align to TRBD1. Losses at the gene ends were 4 bases for V and 0 bases for J; bases not matched to a gene: 3. The germline gives CDR1 SGHRS, CDR2 YFSETQ. The CDR3 has 15 residues. In DNA form, the CDR3 reads TGCGCCAGCAGCCCCGGGACAGGGGGCTCCTACGAGCAGTACTTC. Translating it yields CASSPGTGGSYEQYF.

V and J are TRBV5-6 and TRBJ2-5; no clear D. The CDR3 totals 16 residues. The V and J ends lost 3 bases and 5 bases respectively, with 20 bases between them. Germline V lookup: CDR1 SGHDT, CDR2 YYEEEE. In DNA, the CDR3 is TGTGCCAGCAGCTGGAGCGCCTGGGGTAAAATGGAGACCCAGTACTTC. It specifies CASSWSAWGKMETQYF.

The chain couples TRBV19 to TRBJ1-2, with 9 bases lining up with TRBD1. V was pared by 5 bases and J by 5 bases, with 15 bases of the junction left unmatched. CDR1 LNHDA and CDR2 SQIVND come from the germline V gene (reference sequence). This CDR3 comprises 17 residues. This chain's CDR3 is CASSSQSGDRVWYGYTF. CDR3 in DNA: TGTGCCAGTAGTTCCCAGAGCGGGGACAGGGTCTGGTATGGCTACACCTTC.

V gene TRBV10-3 combines with J gene TRBJ1-1, with 9 bases lining up with TRBD1. Germline loops: CDR1 ENHRY, CDR2 SYGVKD. CDR3 size: 14 residues. Trimming at V came to 6 bases and at J to 1 base, leaving 3 bases not matched to a gene. CDR3 sequence: CAIRGTGTNTEAFF. CDR3 nucleotides: TGTGCCATCAGGGGGACAGGGACGAACACTGAAGCTTTCTTT.

This chain joins TRBV7-2 and TRBJ2-4, with D perhaps TRBD1 (5 bases). In germline, CDR1 is SGHTA, CDR2 FQGNSA. Trimming shortened V by 0 bases and J by 5 bases, and 11 bases separated the two germline ends. The CDR3 contains 15 residues. The CDR3, as DNA: TGTGCCAGCAGCTTAGCCTTTCTGGGGCAAAACATTCAGTACTTC. Its protein is CASSLAFLGQNIQYF.

V gene TRBV15 combines with J gene TRBJ2-5; D is possibly TRBD1 (6 bases). The ends were cut back, 5 bases at V and 5 bases at J, with 18 bases in the middle. Germline V gene data show CDR1 as LNHNV and CDR2 as YYDKDF (reference sequence). The CDR3 runs to 15 residues. Here the CDR3 DNA reads TGTGCCACCAGCGAAGGGGGACGCGGTCGGGAGACCCAGTACTTC. Translating it yields CATSEGGRGRETQYF.

This chain uses TRBV19 with TRBJ1-1; no definite D call. Germline CDR1 reads LNHDA; CDR2 reads SQIVND (reference sequence). This CDR3 has 13 residues. Trimming left V 7 bases short and J 0 bases short, with 9 bases between. CDR3 sequence (DNA): TGTGCCAGTACTGGGTTTATGAACACTGAAGCTTTCTTT. Amino acids: CASTGFMNTEAFF.

The rearrangement links TRBV4-1 to TRBJ1-1, with TRBD1 as a possible D gene (6 bases). This CDR3 contains 13 residues. From germline, CDR1 is MGHRA and CDR2 YSYEKL. Trimming shortened V by 3 bases and J by 5 bases, and 10 bases separated the two germline ends. The CDR3 region has the DNA TGCGCCAGCAGCCATACAGGGATAACTGAAGCTTTCTTT. Translated, it gives CASSHTGITEAFF.